The TCR beta chain under discussion was sequenced for a study of siplizumab effects on memory and regulatory T cells. Data came from immunoSEQ multiplex PCR; TCRdb stores just in-frame clones and leaves some out. The data hold approximately 100,000 clones, with approximately 92% observed a single time. Study results and caveats: Unstimulated subsets were the mapping target of only a minor fraction of alloreactive clones. For mappable alloreactive CD4+ clones, the mean Treg-derived fraction was around 69% with siplizumab and roughly 25% in controls. Researchers could not give a naive or memory phenotype to roughly 75-95% of proliferating CD4+ or CD8+ clones.

V shed 7 bases and J 7 bases; nucleotides not matched to a gene: 15. Germline CDR1 is LNHDA and CDR2 is SQIVND (reference sequence). This CDR3 is built from 15 residues. Concerning this clone itself: The antigen remains unidentified.

This receptor was obtained from a human donor in good health. The chain carries TRBV19 and TRBJ2-7; 8 positions agree with TRBD1. The sequencing input was non-Treg CD4+ T cells sorted from blood. CDR3 residues: CASTPTGTGPLEQYF. The CDR3 DNA follows: TGTGCCAGTACCCCAACCGGGACAGGACCCCTGGAGCAGTACTTC.